This T cell receptor (beta chain) appears in the sequencing data of a study of blood T cell repertoires in COVID-19. Study-wide context: The United States, Italy and Spain supplied acute and convalescent COVID-19 samples. From T cells, B-cell-depleted T cells, or PBMCs came the material, which was cDNA or gDNA.

The V gene lost 4 bases and the J gene lost 2 bases, with 6 bases spanning the gap. CDR1 MNHEY and CDR2 SMNVEV come from the germline V gene (reference sequence). The CDR3 length is 14 residues. The sample holds a few counts of this clone. The protocol was immunoSEQ multiplex PCR, while the TCRdb copy is restricted to in-frame clones and leaves out a portion. The sample carries 85,000 to 95,000 clones, around 87% recorded once. Sequenced sample: peripheral blood. The V call is TRBV27, the J call TRBJ2-6; TRBD1 is a possible D gene (5 bases). This receptor was taken from a human donor with acute or convalescent COVID-19. The donor label of this sample is uncertain. For the CDR3, the DNA is TGTGCCAGCAGTTGGGGCGCTGGGGCCAACGTCCTGACTTTC. Amino acid sequence: CASSWGAGANVLTF.